This T cell receptor (beta chain) was sequenced in a study of T cell therapy after organ transplantation. The germline V and J ends were trimmed by 6 bases and 0 bases, with 9 bases remaining between them. The CDR3 runs to 13 residues. From germline, CDR1 is MNHNY and CDR2 SVGAGI (reference sequence). Remarks on this clone: Its antigen is not known.

Data came from immunoSEQ multiplex PCR; TCRdb stores just in-frame clones and leaves some out. This table has some 1,300 clones, roughly 74% appearing once. This receptor was obtained from a human patient who had received a solid organ transplant and had CMV disease. The V gene is TRBV6-6, the J gene TRBJ2-7; D not certain. Material: CD8+ T cells from blood, obtained before autologous CMV-specific T cell therapy. CDR3 nucleotide sequence: TGTGCCAGCAGCCCGTATCCCTCCTACGAGCAGTACTTC. This translates into CASSPYPSYEQYF.